The following is a TCR beta chain sequence with its context. This clonotype is medium-sized (0.01 to 0.1%) in its sample. Its antigen is not yet known. No base quality information exists; no much larger clone differs at one position. Healthy adult donors provided non-mobilized peripheral blood. Primary CD8+ T cells were enriched with magnetic beads using the Miltenyi CD8+ T cell Isolation Kit. Before RNA extraction, naive CD8 T cells from blood were sorted by FACS as CD3+TCRalphabeta+CD8+CD45RO-CCR7+ cells. Total RNA was purified from roughly 40,000 to 200,000 sorted cells per sample with the RNeasy Micro kit, and quality checked on an Agilent RNA 6000 Nano chip. This sample was taken from a study of T cells generated in artificial thymic organoids listed by TCRdb under 2017. Broadly, across the study: The study compared TCR alpha and beta CDR3 repertoires of CD8 single positive T cells derived from in vitro artificial thymic organoids with the repertoires of thymic and peripheral blood naive CD8 T cells. Displayed repertoire sequencing data were described as representative of three independent experiments.

Separate semi-nested PCR amplifications were run for the TCRalpha and TCRbeta libraries, using Advantage 2 and reverse primers located in the TRAC or TRBC constant regions. The amount of total RNA used for first-strand cDNA synthesis ranged from about 3.5 to 500 ng. TCR cDNA libraries were made by 5'-RACE with the SMARTer PCR cDNA Synthesis kit, using a poly-dT primer for first-strand synthesis. The semi-nested reverse primers in the constant regions carried 5-nucleotide sample-specific barcodes, and the PCR products were cleaned up with the Zymo DNA Clean and Concentrator-5 kit. Pools of up to ten barcoded samples were ligated to Illumina adaptors and sequenced on an Illumina MiSeq as 2 x 150 bp paired-end reads. The study's own analysis went as follows. Demultiplexed reads were aligned using BLAT against a custom library containing all human TRAV, TRAJ, TRBV, TRBD and TRBJ combinations from IMGT. The best BLAT hits were picked using pslCDnaFilter (-maxAligns=1, -ignoreIntrons), and custom Perl scripts were used to calculate clonotype frequencies. The public reads were reanalyzed by TCRdb: fastp trimming at Q25, MiXCR alignment, in-frame beta chains only. When rows share a CDR3 protein, they turn into one entry using the most common DNA and genes. TCRdb's processing, not the authors' own work, is the source of the V and J calls. For this sample the table gives approximately 5,100 distinct CDR3 sequences, of which roughly a third were detected only once. The ten largest clones represent approximately 2.3% of the sample.

The germline V gene sets CDR1 to KGHSH and CDR2 to LQKENI. The germline ends are 13 bases apart after V is trimmed by 2 bases and J by 0 bases. The CDR3 runs 16 residues from the cysteine to the phenylalanine. Here the CDR3 DNA is all that survives: 48 bases in frame from base 1. The paper's findings and limits, for the study overall: Physiological TCR clonotype diversity, comparable to that of thymic and blood naive CD8 T cells, was observed in organoid-derived CD8 single positive T cells.

Recombination connected TRBV18 to TRBJ1-1, with no reliable assignment of the D segment. This sequence originates from a human donor who gave cord blood stem cells for thymic organoid culture, a cardiac surgery patient who gave postnatal thymus, or a blood donor (not recorded which). The sequenced material came from naive CD8+ T cells from blood. The cell subset or site label corresponds to: CD3+TCRalphabeta+CD8SP T cells; for blood, CD45RO-CCR7+ naive CD8+ T cells. The CDR3: CASSPTSQHLNTEAFF. The base sequence is TGTGCCAGCTCACCAACTTCGCAACATCTGAACACTGAAGCTTTCTTT.